This T cell receptor (beta chain) was recorded in a study of cytomegalovirus exposure and HLA in healthy donors. About the study: The early release's HLA-typed donors yielded approximately 82 million unique TCRs.

The PCR used 60 Vbeta and 13 Jbeta primers. The protocol was immunoSEQ multiplex PCR, while the TCRdb copy is restricted to in-frame clones and leaves out a portion. This table holds 90,000 or so clones, approximately 80% found once. The sample consisted of PBMCs. The source is a woman aged 40 to 49 in good health and CMV-seronegative.

CDR3 sequence (DNA): TGCAGCGTTGGATCGCACAGTCAGGTAGGTGGCTACACCTTC. This codes for CSVGSHSQVGGYTF. This chain joins TRBV29-1 and TRBJ1-2; no firm D call. Between the trimmed V and J ends, which lost 4 bases and 7 bases, there was a span of 19 bases. The CDR3 has 14 amino acids. Germline loops: CDR1 SQVTM, CDR2 ANQGSEA.